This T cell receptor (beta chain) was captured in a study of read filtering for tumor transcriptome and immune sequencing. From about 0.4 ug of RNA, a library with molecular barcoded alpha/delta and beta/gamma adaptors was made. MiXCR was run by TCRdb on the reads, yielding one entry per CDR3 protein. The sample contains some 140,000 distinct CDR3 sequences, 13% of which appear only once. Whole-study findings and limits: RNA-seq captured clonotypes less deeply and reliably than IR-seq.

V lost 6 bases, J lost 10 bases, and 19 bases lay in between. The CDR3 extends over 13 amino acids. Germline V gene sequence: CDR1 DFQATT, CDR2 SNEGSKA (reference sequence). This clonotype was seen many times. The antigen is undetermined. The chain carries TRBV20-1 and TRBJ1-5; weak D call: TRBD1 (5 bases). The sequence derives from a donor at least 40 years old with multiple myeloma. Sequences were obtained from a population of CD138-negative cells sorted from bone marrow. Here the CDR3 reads CSATGTGVEPQHF. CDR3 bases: TGCAGTGCCACCGGGACCGGCGTGGAACCCCAGCATTTT.